This TCR beta chain was captured by sequencing in a study of blood T cell repertoires in COVID-19. The protocol was immunoSEQ multiplex PCR, while the TCRdb copy is restricted to in-frame clones and leaves out a portion. The data hold about 85,000 clones, with roughly nine tenths observed a single time. The germline CDR1 and CDR2 sequences are SGHRS and YFSETQ. The V gene lost 4 bases and the J gene lost 4 bases, with 17 bases spanning the gap. The length of the CDR3 is 16 residues. Source material: peripheral blood. The receptor's source is a man over 45 with acute or convalescent COVID-19. The chain carries TRBV5-1 and TRBJ2-2, with a weak D call TRBD1 (6 bases). CDR3 residues: CASSLRGVGSTGELFF. DNA of the CDR3: TGCGCCAGCAGCCTCAGGGGCGTGGGTAGCACCGGGGAGCTGTTTTTT.